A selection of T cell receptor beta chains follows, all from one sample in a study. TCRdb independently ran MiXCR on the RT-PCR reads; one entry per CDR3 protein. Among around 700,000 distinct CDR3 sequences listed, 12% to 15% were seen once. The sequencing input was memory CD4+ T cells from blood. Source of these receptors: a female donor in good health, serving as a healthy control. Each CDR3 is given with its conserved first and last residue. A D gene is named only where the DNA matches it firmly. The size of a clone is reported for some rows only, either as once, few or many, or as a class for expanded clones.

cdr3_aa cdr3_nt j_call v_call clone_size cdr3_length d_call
CSARPRRGHAGGELFF TGCAGTGCTAGACCAAGACGGGGCCATGCCGGGGGGGAGCTGTTTTTT TRBJ2-2 TRBV20-1 many 16 .
CAIGRGWSEAFF TGTGCCATTGGGAGGGGGTGGTCTGAAGCTTTCTTT TRBJ1-1 TRBV6-1 few 12 .
CASSSKVAGGGYGYTF TGTGCCAGCAGCTCCAAAGTCGCAGGGGGGGGCTATGGCTACACCTTC TRBJ1-2 TRBV13 few 16 TRBD1
CASSIQGGAGELFF TGTGCCAGTAGTATACAGGGAGGAGCCGGGGAGCTGTTTTTT TRBJ2-2 TRBV19 . 14 .
CASRGSTKNEQFF TGTGCCAGCAGGGGGTCCACCAAGAATGAGCAGTTCTTC TRBJ2-1 TRBV27 many 13 .
CASRGDRGAYNEQFF TGTGCCAGCAGGGGAGACAGGGGAGCGTACAATGAGCAGTTCTTC TRBJ2-1 TRBV2 . 15 TRBD1
CASRADRFETGELFF TGCGCCAGCAGAGCTGACAGGTTCGAGACCGGGGAGCTGTTTTTT TRBJ2-2 TRBV5-1 few 15 .
CASSLRLLRDTQYF TGTGCCAGCAGTTTAAGGCTCCTAAGAGATACGCAGTATTTT TRBJ2-3 TRBV12-3/TRBV12-4 . 14 .
CASRKASRAYGYTF TGTGCCAGCAGGAAAGCGAGTCGGGCGTATGGCTACACCTTC TRBJ1-2 TRBV6-5 . 14 .
CASSPESGLINTEAFF TGTGCCAGCAGCCCCGAGTCGGGCCTGATTAACACTGAAGCTTTCTTT TRBJ1-1 TRBV7-9 few 16 .
CASSQGGLAGSYNEQFF TGTGCCAGCAGCCAAGGAGGACTAGCGGGGTCCTACAATGAGCAGTTCTTC TRBJ2-1 TRBV4-2 many 17 TRBD2
CASSDRVSEFF TGTGCCAGCTCAGACAGGGTATCGGAGTTCTTC TRBJ2-1 TRBV18 many 11 TRBD1
CASSSGADQPQHF TGTGCCAGCAGCTCAGGAGCCGATCAGCCCCAGCATTTT TRBJ1-5 TRBV7-9 many 13 .
CASSTTSGGLSYNEQFF TGTGCCAGCAGCACCACTAGCGGGGGGCTTTCCTACAATGAGCAGTTCTTC TRBJ2-1 TRBV3-1 . 17 TRBD2
CSARPSGETQYF TGCAGTGCTAGACCTAGCGGGGAGACCCAGTACTTC TRBJ2-5 TRBV20-1 many 12 TRBD2
CASSTQPTGRGMNTEAFF TGCGCCAGCAGCACGCAACCAACAGGGAGGGGAATGAACACTGAAGCTTTCTTT TRBJ1-1 TRBV5-1 few 18 .
CASSRGQGHTDTQYF TGTGCCAGCAGCCGGGGACAGGGCCACACAGATACGCAGTATTTT TRBJ2-3 TRBV5-6 . 15 TRBD1
CASSVQGVGEKLFF TGTGCCAGCAGCGTACAGGGGGTTGGAGAAAAACTGTTTTTT TRBJ1-4 TRBV9 few 14 TRBD1
CAISPSGEKLFF TGTGCCATCAGTCCGTCCGGGGAAAAACTGTTTTTT TRBJ1-4 TRBV10-3 . 12 .
CASSSTGLLANQPQHF TGTGCCAGCAGCTCCACAGGTCTTCTGGCCAATCAGCCCCAGCATTTT TRBJ1-5 TRBV7-8 few 16 .
CASSLDQGNQPQHF TGTGCCAGCAGTTTAGATCAGGGTAATCAGCCCCAGCATTTT TRBJ1-5 TRBV12-3/TRBV12-4 . 14 .
CAISFDRGEAFF TGTGCCATCAGTTTCGACAGGGGTGAAGCTTTCTTT TRBJ1-1 TRBV10-3 many 12 TRBD1
CASQVRRGAKNIQYF TGTGCCAGTCAGGTCCGCAGGGGGGCCAAAAACATTCAGTACTTC TRBJ2-4 TRBV6-2/TRBV6-3 . 15 TRBD1
CASSSGQEAFF TGCGCCAGCAGCTCCGGACAGGAAGCTTTCTTT TRBJ1-1 TRBV5-1 few 11 .
CSARSTGGLTEQYF TGCAGTGCTAGGTCGACAGGGGGGCTCACCGAGCAGTACTTC TRBJ2-7 TRBV20-1 . 14 TRBD1
CASSQEGFYNEQFF TGTGCCAGCAGTCAAGAGGGGTTTTACAATGAGCAGTTCTTC TRBJ2-1 TRBV6-1 . 14 .
CASSIQQGPYQPQHF TGTGCCAGCAGTATTCAACAGGGCCCTTATCAGCCCCAGCATTTT TRBJ1-5 TRBV6-1 many 15 .
CSAAWNTEAFF TGCAGTGCTGCCTGGAACACTGAAGCTTTCTTT TRBJ1-1 TRBV20-1 many 11 .
CASSLGSLSNTEAFF TGCGCCAGCAGCCTCGGAAGTTTGTCGAACACTGAAGCTTTCTTT TRBJ1-1 TRBV4-1 many 15 .
CASRASGSRTDTQYF TGTGCCAGCAGGGCTAGCGGGTCCCGCACAGATACGCAGTATTTT TRBJ2-3 TRBV6-2/TRBV6-3 . 15 TRBD2